This T cell receptor beta chain was recovered during a study of blood T cell repertoires in COVID-19. Looking at the study overall: Donors in the United States, Italy and Spain gave samples during acute or convalescent COVID-19. Sources were T cells, B-cell-depleted T cells, or PBMCs; the material itself was cDNA or gDNA.

This clone was recorded only once. The V gene lost 0 bases and the J gene lost 3 bases, with 6 bases spanning the gap. This CDR3 contains 13 residues. Germline values: CDR1 SGHTA, CDR2 FQGNSA. Some clones are missing from TCRdb's copy, which holds only in-frame ones; the method was immunoSEQ multiplex PCR. The table lists around 31,000 clones, approximately 93% of them singletons, with under 4% in the top ten. This receptor was taken from a man aged 60 to 69 with acute or convalescent COVID-19. The rearrangement uses TRBV7-2 and TRBJ2-7; D is ambiguous. The sample consisted of peripheral blood. The CDR3 is CASSLALFYEQYV. The CDR3 DNA sequence: TGTGCCAGCAGCTTAGCTCTTTTCTACGAGCAGTACGTC.